This T cell receptor beta chain originates from a study of blood T cell repertoires in COVID-19. Study-level background: Sites in the United States, Italy and Spain provided acute and convalescent COVID-19 samples. In each case, the material was cDNA or gDNA derived from T cells, B-cell-depleted T cells, or PBMCs.

Authors' analysis steps: Reference gene primer amplification gave estimated nucleated cell counts. Only in-frame clones appear in the TCRdb table, and some are missing; sequencing was by immunoSEQ multiplex PCR. Clone size and V and J calls were adopted from that table, with D and trimming inferred from the DNA. The table shows 350,000 to 450,000 clones, with approximately 81% occurring only once. Between the trimmed V and J ends, which lost 8 bases and 7 bases, there was a span of 15 bases. Germline values: CDR1 MDHEN, CDR2 SYDVKM. There are 14 residues in the CDR3. Sequencing used peripheral blood. This receptor was taken from a woman under 30 with acute or convalescent COVID-19. This chain connects TRBV28 to TRBJ1-6, with unresolved D. The CDR3 is CASGAGRGNSPLHF. As DNA, the CDR3 is TGTGCCAGCGGTGCAGGACGGGGAAATTCACCCCTCCACTTT.